A selection of T cell receptor beta chains follows, all from one sample in a study of blood T cell repertoires in COVID-19. TCRdb's table, derived via immunoSEQ multiplex PCR, lists solely in-frame clones and lacks some. The top ten clones hold about 2.5% of a sample with under 250,000 clones, about 80% of them seen once. The sequenced sample was peripheral blood. These TCRs come from a woman in her thirties or forties with active or convalescent COVID-19. Each CDR3 is given with its conserved first and last residue. The D gene is left open where the match is weak. The listing skips clone size in some rows; elsewhere it reads once, few, many or a size class.

v_gene	j_gene	abundance	d_gene	CDR3aa	CDR3nt
TRBV30	TRBJ2-7	NA	NA	CAWGHGATEQYF	TGTGCCTGGGGCCATGGGGCCACCGAGCAGTACTTC
TRBV7-2	TRBJ2-5	NA	TRBD1	CASSPRAGGEETQYF	TGTGCCAGCAGCCCCCGGGCAGGGGGCGAGGAGACCCAGTACTTC
TRBV12-3/TRBV12-4	TRBJ1-5	NA	TRBD1	CASSDREHQPQHF	TGTGCCAGCAGTGACAGGGAACATCAGCCCCAGCATTTT
TRBV7-8	TRBJ2-2	once	TRBD1	CASSPTGTLSGELFF	TGTGCCAGCAGCCCGACAGGGACCCTTTCCGGGGAGCTGTTTTTT
TRBV3-1/TRBV3-2	TRBJ1-3	NA	TRBD1	CASSQADRVSGNTIYF	TGTGCCAGCAGCCAAGCTGACAGGGTCTCTGGAAACACCATATATTTT
TRBV7-3	TRBJ2-5	NA	NA	CASSLTVGGQETQYF	TGTGCCAGCAGCTTAACCGTCGGGGGACAAGAGACCCAGTACTTC
TRBV2	TRBJ1-2	NA	NA	CASTRTGEGKVYTF	TGTGCCAGCACCAGAACGGGGGAAGGAAAGGTCTACACCTTC
TRBV27	TRBJ1-6	NA	NA	CASNEEGWNSPLHF	TGTGCCAGCAATGAGGAGGGGTGGAATTCACCCCTCCACTTT
TRBV12-3/TRBV12-4	TRBJ1-1	NA	NA	CASRKNGGTEAFF	TGTGCCAGCAGGAAAAACGGCGGCACTGAAGCTTTCTTT
TRBV6-6	TRBJ2-1	NA	NA	CASSYGAGTYNEQFF	TGTGCCAGCAGTTACGGTGCGGGCACCTACAATGAGCAGTTCTTC
TRBV30	TRBJ2-5	NA	TRBD1	CAWSPPGTAQETQYF	TGTGCCTGGAGTCCCCCAGGGACAGCACAAGAGACCCAGTACTTC
TRBV7-3	TRBJ2-1	NA	NA	CASSAGLNNEQFF	TGTGCCAGCAGCGCGGGACTCAACAATGAGCAGTTCTTC
TRBV6-5	TRBJ1-1	once	NA	CASSQQGHTEAFF	TGTGCCAGCAGTCAACAGGGTCATACTGAAGCTTTCTTT
TRBV5-3	TRBJ1-2	NA	NA	CARSTGRYGYTF	TGTGCCAGAAGCACGGGTCGTTATGGCTACACCTTC
TRBV7-6	TRBJ2-5	NA	NA	CASSLQGNQETQYF	TGTGCCAGCAGCTTACAGGGCAACCAAGAGACCCAGTACTTC
TRBV20-1	TRBJ2-3	NA	TRBD2	CSASLAGASTDTQYF	TGCAGTGCCAGTCTAGCGGGAGCGAGCACAGATACGCAGTATTTT
TRBV18	TRBJ2-7	NA	TRBD2	CASSPPGTSSSYEQYF	TGTGCCAGCTCACCCCCAGGGACTAGCAGCTCCTACGAGCAGTACTTC
TRBV5-6	TRBJ1-2	NA	TRBD1	CASSLLRTGTFYGYTF	TGTGCCAGCAGCTTGCTTCGGACAGGGACTTTCTATGGCTACACCTTC
TRBV29-1	TRBJ1-2	NA	TRBD1	CSVEVSQGANYGYTF	TGCAGCGTTGAAGTGTCACAGGGGGCTAACTATGGCTACACCTTC
TRBV9	TRBJ2-7	NA	TRBD2	CASSVGGSYEQYF	TGTGCCAGCAGCGTCGGCGGGAGTTACGAGCAGTACTTC
TRBV4-3	TRBJ1-3	NA	NA	CASSQEKPGSAGNTIYF	TGCGCCAGCAGCCAAGAAAAGCCAGGATCTGCTGGAAACACCATATATTTT
TRBV11-3	TRBJ1-2	NA	TRBD1	CASSSIRRQGDGYTF	TGTGCCAGCAGCTCAATTCGGAGACAGGGCGATGGCTACACCTTC
TRBV7-6	TRBJ2-7	NA	TRBD2	CASSLAGGDEQYF	TGTGCCAGCAGCTTAGCGGGAGGGGACGAGCAGTACTTC
TRBV6-5	TRBJ2-2	NA	TRBD2	CASSSGLAELTGELFF	TGTGCCAGCAGTTCGGGACTAGCGGAGCTCACCGGGGAGCTGTTTTTT
TRBV5-1	TRBJ1-2	NA	NA	CASKVQGSNYGYTF	TGCGCCAGCAAGGTTCAGGGCTCTAACTATGGCTACACCTTC
TRBV14	TRBJ1-1	few	TRBD1	CASSVDRDTEAFF	TGTGCCAGCAGCGTAGACAGGGACACTGAAGCTTTCTTT
TRBV4-1	TRBJ1-2	NA	NA	CASSQASPGSGYTF	TGCGCCAGCAGCCAAGCCTCCCCAGGGTCTGGCTACACCTTC
TRBV28	TRBJ2-2	NA	NA	CASSHTGSATGELFF	TGTGCCAGCAGCCATACAGGGTCGGCCACCGGGGAGCTGTTTTTT
TRBV29-1	TRBJ1-1	few	TRBD1	CSGRTGLSRTRMNTEAFF	TGCAGCGGCCGGACAGGGCTTTCCCGGACTCGAATGAACACTGAAGCTTTCTTT
TRBV5-4	TRBJ2-1	NA	TRBD2	CASSPRDSGRLNEQFF	TGTGCCAGCAGCCCCCGGGATAGCGGGAGACTCAATGAGCAGTTCTTC
TRBV5-1	TRBJ2-3	NA	NA	CASSLDVMTENQYF	TGCGCCAGCAGCTTGGATGTGATGACAGAGAACCAGTATTTT
TRBV28	TRBJ1-6	few	TRBD1	CASNSPGQGSYNSPLHF	TGTGCCAGCAACTCCCCGGGACAGGGTTCCTATAATTCACCCCTCCACTTT
TRBV5-6	TRBJ1-1	NA	NA	CASSLNLGRGNTEAFF	TGTGCCAGCAGTCTAAATTTGGGTAGGGGGAACACTGAAGCTTTCTTT
TRBV3-1/TRBV3-2	TRBJ2-1	once	TRBD2	CASSRTSGGDGEQFF	TGTGCCAGCAGCCGGACTAGCGGGGGGGATGGGGAGCAGTTCTTC
TRBV7-2	TRBJ1-2	NA	TRBD1	CASSLVPGGIDGYTF	TGTGCCAGCAGCTTAGTCCCAGGGGGAATAGATGGCTACACCTTC
TRBV4-1	TRBJ1-4	NA	TRBD1	CASSQGQARTNEKLFF	TGCGCCAGCAGCCAGGGACAGGCAAGAACTAATGAAAAACTGTTTTTT